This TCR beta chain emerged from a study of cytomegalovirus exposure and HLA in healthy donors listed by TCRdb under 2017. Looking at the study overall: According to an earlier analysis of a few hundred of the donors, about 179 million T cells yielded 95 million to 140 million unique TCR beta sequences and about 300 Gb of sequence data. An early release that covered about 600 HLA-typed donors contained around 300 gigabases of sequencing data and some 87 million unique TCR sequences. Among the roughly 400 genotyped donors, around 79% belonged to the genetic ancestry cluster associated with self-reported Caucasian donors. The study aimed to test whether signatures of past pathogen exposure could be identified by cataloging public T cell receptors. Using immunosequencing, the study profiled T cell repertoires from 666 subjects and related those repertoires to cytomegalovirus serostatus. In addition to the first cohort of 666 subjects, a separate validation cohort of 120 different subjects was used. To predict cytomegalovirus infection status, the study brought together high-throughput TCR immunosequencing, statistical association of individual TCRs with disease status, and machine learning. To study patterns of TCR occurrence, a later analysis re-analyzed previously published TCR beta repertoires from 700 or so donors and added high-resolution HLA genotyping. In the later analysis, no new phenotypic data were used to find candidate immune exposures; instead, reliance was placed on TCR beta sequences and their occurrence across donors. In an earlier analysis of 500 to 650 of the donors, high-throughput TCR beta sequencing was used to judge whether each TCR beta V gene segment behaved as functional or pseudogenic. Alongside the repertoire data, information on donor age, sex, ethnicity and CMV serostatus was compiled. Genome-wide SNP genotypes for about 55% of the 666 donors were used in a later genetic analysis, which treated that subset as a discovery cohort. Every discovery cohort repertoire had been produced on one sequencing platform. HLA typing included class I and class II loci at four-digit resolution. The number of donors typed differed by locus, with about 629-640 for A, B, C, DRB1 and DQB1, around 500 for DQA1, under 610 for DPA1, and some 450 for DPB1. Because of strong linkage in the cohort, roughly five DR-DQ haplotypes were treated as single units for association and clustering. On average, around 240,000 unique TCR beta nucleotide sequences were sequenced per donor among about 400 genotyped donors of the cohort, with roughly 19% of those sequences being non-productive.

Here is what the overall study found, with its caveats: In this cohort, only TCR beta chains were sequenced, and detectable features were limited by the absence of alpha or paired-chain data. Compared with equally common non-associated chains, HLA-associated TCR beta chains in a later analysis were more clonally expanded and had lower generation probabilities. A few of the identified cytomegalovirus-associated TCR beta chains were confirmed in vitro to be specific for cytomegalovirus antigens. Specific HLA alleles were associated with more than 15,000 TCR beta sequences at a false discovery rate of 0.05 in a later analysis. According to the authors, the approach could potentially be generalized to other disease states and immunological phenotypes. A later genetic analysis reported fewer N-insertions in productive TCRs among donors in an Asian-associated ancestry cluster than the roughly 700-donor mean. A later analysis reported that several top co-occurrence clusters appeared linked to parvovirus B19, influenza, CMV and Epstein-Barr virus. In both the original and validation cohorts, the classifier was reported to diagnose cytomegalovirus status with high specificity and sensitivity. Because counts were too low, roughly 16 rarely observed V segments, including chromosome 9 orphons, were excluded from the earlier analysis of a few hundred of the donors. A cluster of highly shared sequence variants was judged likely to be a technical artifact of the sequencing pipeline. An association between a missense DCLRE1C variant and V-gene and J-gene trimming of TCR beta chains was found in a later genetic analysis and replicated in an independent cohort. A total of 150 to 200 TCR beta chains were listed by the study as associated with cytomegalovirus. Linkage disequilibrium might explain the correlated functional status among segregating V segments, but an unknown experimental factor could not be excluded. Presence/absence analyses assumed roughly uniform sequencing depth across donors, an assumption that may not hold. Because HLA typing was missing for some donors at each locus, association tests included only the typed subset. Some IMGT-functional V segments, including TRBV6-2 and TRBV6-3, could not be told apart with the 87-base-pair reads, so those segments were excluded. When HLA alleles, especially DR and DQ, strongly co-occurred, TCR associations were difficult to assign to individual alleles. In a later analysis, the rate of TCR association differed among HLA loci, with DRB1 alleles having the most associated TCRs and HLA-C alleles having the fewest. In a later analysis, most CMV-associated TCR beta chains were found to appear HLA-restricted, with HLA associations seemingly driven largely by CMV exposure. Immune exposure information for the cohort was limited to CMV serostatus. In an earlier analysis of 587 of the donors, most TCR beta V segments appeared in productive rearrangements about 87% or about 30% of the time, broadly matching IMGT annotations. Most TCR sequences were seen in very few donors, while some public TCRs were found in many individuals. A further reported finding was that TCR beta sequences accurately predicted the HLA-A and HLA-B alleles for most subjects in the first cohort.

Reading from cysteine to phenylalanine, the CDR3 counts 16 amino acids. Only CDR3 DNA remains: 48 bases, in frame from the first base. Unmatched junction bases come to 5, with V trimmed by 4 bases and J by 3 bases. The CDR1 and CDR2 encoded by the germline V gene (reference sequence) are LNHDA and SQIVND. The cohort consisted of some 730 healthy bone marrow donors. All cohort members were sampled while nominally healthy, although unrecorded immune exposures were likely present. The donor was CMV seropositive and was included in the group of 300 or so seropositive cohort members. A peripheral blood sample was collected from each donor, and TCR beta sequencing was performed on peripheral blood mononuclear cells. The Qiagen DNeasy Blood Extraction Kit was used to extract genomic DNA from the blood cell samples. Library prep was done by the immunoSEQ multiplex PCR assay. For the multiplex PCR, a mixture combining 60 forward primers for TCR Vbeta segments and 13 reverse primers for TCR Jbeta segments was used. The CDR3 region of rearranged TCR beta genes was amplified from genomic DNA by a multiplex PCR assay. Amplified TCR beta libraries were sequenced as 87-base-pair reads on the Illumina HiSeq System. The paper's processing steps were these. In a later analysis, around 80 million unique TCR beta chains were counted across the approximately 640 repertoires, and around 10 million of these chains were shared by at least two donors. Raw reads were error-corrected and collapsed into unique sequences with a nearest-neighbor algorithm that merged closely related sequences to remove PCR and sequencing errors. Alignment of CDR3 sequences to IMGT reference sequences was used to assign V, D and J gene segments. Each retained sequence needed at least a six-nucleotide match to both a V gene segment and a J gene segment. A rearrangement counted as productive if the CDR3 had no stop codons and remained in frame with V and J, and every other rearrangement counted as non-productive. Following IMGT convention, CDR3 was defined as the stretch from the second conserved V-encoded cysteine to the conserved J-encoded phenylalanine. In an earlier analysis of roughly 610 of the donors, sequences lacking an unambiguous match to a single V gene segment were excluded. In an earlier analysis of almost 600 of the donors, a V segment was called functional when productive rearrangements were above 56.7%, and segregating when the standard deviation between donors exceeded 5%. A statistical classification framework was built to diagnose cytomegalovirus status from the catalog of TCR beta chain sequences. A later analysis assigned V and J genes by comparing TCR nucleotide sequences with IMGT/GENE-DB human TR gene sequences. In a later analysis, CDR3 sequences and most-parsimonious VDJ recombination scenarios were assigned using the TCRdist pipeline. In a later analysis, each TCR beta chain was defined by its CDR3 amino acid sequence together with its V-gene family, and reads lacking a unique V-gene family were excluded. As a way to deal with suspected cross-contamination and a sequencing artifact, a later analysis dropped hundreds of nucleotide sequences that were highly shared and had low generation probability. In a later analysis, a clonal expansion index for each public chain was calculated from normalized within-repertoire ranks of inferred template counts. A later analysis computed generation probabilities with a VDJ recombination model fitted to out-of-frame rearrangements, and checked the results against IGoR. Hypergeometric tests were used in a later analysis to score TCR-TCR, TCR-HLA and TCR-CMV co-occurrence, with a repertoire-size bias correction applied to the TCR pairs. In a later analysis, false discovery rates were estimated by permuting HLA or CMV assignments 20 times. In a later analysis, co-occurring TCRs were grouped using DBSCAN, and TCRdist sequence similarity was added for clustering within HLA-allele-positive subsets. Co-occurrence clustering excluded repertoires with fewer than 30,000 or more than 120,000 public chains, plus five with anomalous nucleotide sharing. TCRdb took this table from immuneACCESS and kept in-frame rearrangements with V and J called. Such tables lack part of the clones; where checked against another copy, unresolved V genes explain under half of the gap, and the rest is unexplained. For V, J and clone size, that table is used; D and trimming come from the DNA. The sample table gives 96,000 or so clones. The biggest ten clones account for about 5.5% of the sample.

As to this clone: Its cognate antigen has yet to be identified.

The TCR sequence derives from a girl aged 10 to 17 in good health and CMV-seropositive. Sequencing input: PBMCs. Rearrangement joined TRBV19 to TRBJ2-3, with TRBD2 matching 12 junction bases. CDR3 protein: CASSSPLAGGTDTQYF. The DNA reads TGTGCCAGTAGTAGCCCCCTAGCGGGGGGGACAGATACGCAGTATTTT.